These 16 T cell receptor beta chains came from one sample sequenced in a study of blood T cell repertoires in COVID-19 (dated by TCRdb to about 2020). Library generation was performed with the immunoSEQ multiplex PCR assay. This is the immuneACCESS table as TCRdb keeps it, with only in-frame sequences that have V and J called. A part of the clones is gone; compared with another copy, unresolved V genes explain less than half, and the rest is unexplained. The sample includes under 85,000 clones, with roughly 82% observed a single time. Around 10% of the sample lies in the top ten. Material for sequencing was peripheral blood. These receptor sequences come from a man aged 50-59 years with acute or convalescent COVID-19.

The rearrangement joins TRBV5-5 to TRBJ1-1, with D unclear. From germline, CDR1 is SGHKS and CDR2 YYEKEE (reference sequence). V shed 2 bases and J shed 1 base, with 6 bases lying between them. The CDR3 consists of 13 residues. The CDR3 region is CASSFSGNTEAFF. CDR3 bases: TGTGCCAGCAGCTTCTCGGGGAACACTGAAGCTTTCTTT.

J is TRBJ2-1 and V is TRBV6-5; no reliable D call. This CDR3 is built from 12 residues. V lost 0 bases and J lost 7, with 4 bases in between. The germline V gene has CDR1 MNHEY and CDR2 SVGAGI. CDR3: CASSYSRNEQFF. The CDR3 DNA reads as TGTGCCAGCAGTTACTCGAGAAATGAGCAGTTCTTC.

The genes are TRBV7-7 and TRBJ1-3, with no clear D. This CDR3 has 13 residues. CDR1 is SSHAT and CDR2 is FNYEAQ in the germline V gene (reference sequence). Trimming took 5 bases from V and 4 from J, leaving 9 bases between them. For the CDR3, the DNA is TGTGCCAGCAGCCCGACTTTGGGAAACACCATATATTTT. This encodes CASSPTLGNTIYF.

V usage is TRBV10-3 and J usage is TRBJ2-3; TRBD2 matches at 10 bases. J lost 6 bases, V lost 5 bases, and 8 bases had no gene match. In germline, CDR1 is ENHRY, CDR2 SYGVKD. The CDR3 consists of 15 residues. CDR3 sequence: CAISQRGGLIDTQYF. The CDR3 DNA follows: TGTGCCATCAGTCAGCGGGGGGGCCTCATTGATACGCAGTATTTT.

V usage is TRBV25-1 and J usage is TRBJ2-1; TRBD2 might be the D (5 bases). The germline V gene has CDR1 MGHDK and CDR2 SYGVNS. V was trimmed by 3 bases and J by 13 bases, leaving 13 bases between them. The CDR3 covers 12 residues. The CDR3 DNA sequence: TGTGCCAGCAGTGAGTTCGGGAACCAACAGTTCTTC. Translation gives CASSEFGNQQFF.

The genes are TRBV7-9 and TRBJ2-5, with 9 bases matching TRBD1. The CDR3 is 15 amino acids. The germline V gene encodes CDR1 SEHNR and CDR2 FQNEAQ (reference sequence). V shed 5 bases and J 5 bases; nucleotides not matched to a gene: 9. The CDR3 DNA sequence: TGTGCCAGCAGCGTCAACAGGGGGCAGGGGGAGACCCAGTACTTC. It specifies CASSVNRGQGETQYF.

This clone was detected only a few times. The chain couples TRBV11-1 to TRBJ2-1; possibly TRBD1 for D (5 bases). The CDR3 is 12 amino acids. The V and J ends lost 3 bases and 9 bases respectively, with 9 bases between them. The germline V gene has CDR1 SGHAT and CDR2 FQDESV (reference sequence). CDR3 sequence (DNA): TGTGCCAGCAGCTTCAGGGCGACTGAGCAGTTCTTC. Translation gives CASSFRATEQFF.

The CDR3 DNA sequence: TGTGCCAGTAGTTATCCACCAGGCGGCAGTTATAGGGGCAACGTCCTGACTTTC. Translation: CASSYPPGGSYRGNVLTF. The chain combines TRBV19 with TRBJ2-6; D is possibly TRBD1 (5 bases). Trimming took 5 bases from V and 9 from J, leaving 26 bases between them. CDR1 and CDR2 from the germline V gene are LNHDA and SQIVND (reference sequence). CDR3 length equals 18 residues.

DNA for the CDR3: TGTGCCAGTAGCCTTCAGGGGGCGACGTCGAACATTCAGTACTTC. Residues: CASSLQGATSNIQYF. The rearrangement links TRBV19 to TRBJ2-4; 8 nucleotides match TRBD1. The trim removed 6 bases at V and 7 bases at J, leaving 11 bases unmatched. The CDR3 is 15 amino acids. Germline V CDR1 and CDR2: LNHDA, SQIVND (reference sequence).

The CDR3 DNA reads TGTGCCAGCAGCTCCCCTTCCGGGTACTCTAACTATGGCTACACCTTC. It specifies CASSSPSGYSNYGYTF. The chain joins TRBV7-8 to TRBJ1-2, with D hard to call. The CDR3 is 16 residues long. In germline, CDR1 is SGHVS, CDR2 FQNEAQ. The V gene lost 4 bases and the J gene lost 0 bases, with 15 bases spanning the gap. Variable domain in full (rest from reference TRBV7-8 and TRBJ1-2): GAGVSQSPRYKVAKRGQDVALRCDPISGHVSLFWYQQALGQGPEFLTYFQNEAQLDKSGLPSDRFFAERPEGSVSTLKIQRTQQEDSAVYLCASSSPSGYSNYGYTFGSGTRLTVV.

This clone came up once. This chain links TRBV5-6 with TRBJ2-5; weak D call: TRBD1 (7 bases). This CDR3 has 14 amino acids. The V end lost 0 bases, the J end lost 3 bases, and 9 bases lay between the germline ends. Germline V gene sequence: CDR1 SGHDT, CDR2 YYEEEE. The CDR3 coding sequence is TGTGCCAGCAGCTTGGGCGGGACAGAAGAGACCCAGTACTTC. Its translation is CASSLGGTEETQYF.

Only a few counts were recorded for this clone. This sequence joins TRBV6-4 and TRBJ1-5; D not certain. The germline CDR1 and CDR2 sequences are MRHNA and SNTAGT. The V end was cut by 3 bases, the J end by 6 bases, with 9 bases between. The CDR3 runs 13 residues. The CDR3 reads CASSEEGGQPQHF. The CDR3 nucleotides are TGTGCCAGCAGTGAGGAAGGCGGTCAGCCCCAGCATTTT.

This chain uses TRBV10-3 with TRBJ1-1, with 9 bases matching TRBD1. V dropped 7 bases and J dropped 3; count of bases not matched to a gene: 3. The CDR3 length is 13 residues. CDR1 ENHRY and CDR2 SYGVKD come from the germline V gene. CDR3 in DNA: TGTGCCATCACTGGGGACAGGGACACTGAAGCTTTCTTT. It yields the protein CAITGDRDTEAFF.

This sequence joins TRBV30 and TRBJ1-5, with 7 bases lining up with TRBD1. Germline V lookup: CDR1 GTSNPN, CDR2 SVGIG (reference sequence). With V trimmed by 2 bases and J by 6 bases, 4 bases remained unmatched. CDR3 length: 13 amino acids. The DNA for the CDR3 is TGTGCCTGGAGTACAGGGGTCAGTCAGCCCCAGCATTTT. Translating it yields CAWSTGVSQPQHF. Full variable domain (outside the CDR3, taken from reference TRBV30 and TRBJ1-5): SQTIHQWPATLVQPVGSPLSLECTVEGTSNPNLYWYRQAAGRGLQLLFYSVGIGQISSEVPQNLSASRPQDRQFILSSKKLLLSDSGFYLCAWSTGVSQPQHFGDGTRLSIL.

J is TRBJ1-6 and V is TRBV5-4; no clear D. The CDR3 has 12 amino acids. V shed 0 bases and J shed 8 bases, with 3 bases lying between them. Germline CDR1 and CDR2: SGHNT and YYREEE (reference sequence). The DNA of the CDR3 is TGTGCCAGCAGCTTGGGAGATTCACCCCTCCACTTT. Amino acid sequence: CASSLGDSPLHF.

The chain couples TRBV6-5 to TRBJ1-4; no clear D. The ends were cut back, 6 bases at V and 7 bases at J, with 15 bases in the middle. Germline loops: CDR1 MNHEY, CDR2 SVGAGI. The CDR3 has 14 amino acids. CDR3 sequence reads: CASRRPGASEKLFF. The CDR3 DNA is TGTGCCAGCAGGCGACCGGGAGCCAGTGAAAAACTGTTTTTT.